The 28 T cell receptor beta chains below come from one sample, sequenced in a study of vaccination and CD4 T cells after COVID-19. Once obtained from cultured CD4+ T cells, the DNA was sequenced using the Oncomine TCR Beta short-read assay. From the PCR reads, TCRdb called clonotypes with MiXCR, one entry per CDR3 protein. Altogether 8,400 or so distinct CDR3 sequences are present, about 48% being singletons, with the ten largest covering less than 25%. Noted treatment: approximately 9-day PBMC culture with coronavirus spike peptide pools or control peptides (ViraFEST assay). No antigen has been identified for these receptors. Sequencing was performed on CD4+ T cells from blood, cultured in vitro. These receptors were obtained from a human donor who had recovered from COVID-19.

This clonotype was recorded only once. The V call is TRBV21-1, the J call TRBJ2-7; TRBD1 is the table's D call, not checked against the DNA. TRBV21-1 is marked as a pseudogene. CDR3 length: 17 amino acids. DNA of the CDR3: TGTGCCAGCAGCTCTCTTCCCGGATTAGGGAGCCTTTACGAGCAGTACTTC. This translates into CASSSLPGLGSLYEQYF.

V is TRBV2 and J is TRBJ1-1, with D possibly being TRBD1 (6 bases). CDR1 is SNHLY, CDR2 FYNNEI, per germline. CDR3 length: 14 amino acids. V lost 4 bases and J lost 1, with 10 bases in between. The CDR3 DNA is TGTGCCAGCAGTGTCGGCAGGGGGAACACTGAAGCTTTCTTT. This codes for CASSVGRGNTEAFF.

As DNA, the CDR3 is TGTGCCAGCAGCCCTCCCCGTTACTTTCAGGACAGGGACTATGGCTACACCTTC. This gives the protein CASSPPRYFQDRDYGYTF. This chain connects TRBV7-9 to TRBJ1-2; 8 bases map to TRBD1. CDR3 length: 18 amino acids. Germline V CDR1 and CDR2: SEHNR, FQNEAQ (reference sequence). The V segment lost 5 bases and the J segment 3 bases; nucleotides outside the gene matches: 17.

The chain is built from TRBV10-1 and TRBJ2-1; the D gene is possibly TRBD2 (6 bases). This CDR3 contains 13 residues. V was pared by 4 bases and J by 3 bases, with 7 bases between. The germline V gene has CDR1 WNHNN and CDR2 SYGVQD (reference sequence). This CDR3 reads CASSADYYNEQFF. DNA of the CDR3: TGCGCCAGCAGTGCGGACTACTACAATGAGCAGTTCTTC.

This clonotype was seen a few times. J is TRBJ1-5 and V is TRBV7-2, with TRBD1 as a possible D gene (6 bases). Germline V CDR1 and CDR2: SGHTA, FQGNSA. V lost 4 bases to trimming and J lost 7 bases, with 17 bases between them. This CDR3 region has 15 residues. The CDR3 DNA sequence: TGTGCCAGCAGCTATGGGGGACAAATTTCACAGCCCCAGCATTTT. Residues: CASSYGGQISQPQHF.

This clonotype was counted a few times. The chain combines TRBV10-3 with TRBJ2-3, with 7 bases fitting TRBD2. The J segment lost 0 bases and the V segment lost 8 bases, leaving 2 bases of the junction unmatched. The CDR3 length is 13 residues. Germline-derived CDR1 and CDR2 are ENHRY and SYGVKD. Written as DNA, the CDR3 is TGTGCCATCGGGGGGGGGAGCACAGATACGCAGTATTTT. Its protein is CAIGGGSTDTQYF.

This clonotype showed up just a few times. V is TRBV7-9 and J is TRBJ2-3; D could derive from TRBD1 or TRBD2 (5 bases each). This CDR3 contains 19 residues. Per germline, CDR1 SEHNR and CDR2 FQNEAQ (reference sequence). V shed 8 bases and J shed 0 bases, with 27 bases lying between them. CDR3 in DNA: TGTGCCAGCGGGGGTAGCGCCAACCTCCTCAGCCCTAGCACAGATACGCAGTATTTT. Its protein is CASGGSANLLSPSTDTQYF.

This clonotype appeared a few times. The rearrangement links TRBV20-1 to TRBJ2-3, with 7 bases that match TRBD2. CDR3 size: 17 residues. Germline V lookup: CDR1 DFQATT, CDR2 SNEGSKA (reference sequence). J lost 0 bases, V lost 6 bases, and 15 bases had no gene match. Here the CDR3 reads CSAARAGSTPSTDTQYF. CDR3 nucleotides: TGCAGTGCGGCCCGAGCGGGGTCAACTCCTAGCACAGATACGCAGTATTTT.

This chain uses TRBV6-1 with TRBJ2-1; 7 nucleotides match TRBD1. CDR1 and CDR2 (germline): MNHNS, SASEGT. V was clipped by 4 bases and J by 9 bases; unmatched bases: 9. The CDR3 has 14 amino acids. The CDR3 region is CASSGDRVIGEQFF. CDR3 in DNA: TGTGCCAGCAGTGGCGACAGGGTAATCGGTGAGCAGTTCTTC.

This clonotype appeared a few times. This sequence joins TRBV20-1 and TRBJ2-1; maybe TRBD1 (5 bases). Between the trimmed V and J ends, which lost 4 bases and 3 bases, there was a span of 10 bases. The CDR3 consists of 13 residues. From germline, CDR1 is DFQATT and CDR2 SNEGSKA (reference sequence). CDR3 sequence: CSATRDSYNEQFF. DNA for the CDR3: TGCAGTGCTACTCGAGACAGCTACAATGAGCAGTTCTTC.

This chain uses TRBV5-1 with TRBJ1-1; possible D gene TRBD1, 5 bases. Trimming shortened V by 0 bases and J by 3 bases, and 12 bases separated the two germline ends. Per germline, CDR1 SGHRS and CDR2 YFSETQ. The CDR3 totals 15 residues. The CDR3 loop reads CASSLDSGVHTEAFF. CDR3 sequence (DNA): TGCGCCAGCAGCTTGGACTCGGGGGTTCACACTGAAGCTTTCTTT.

V is TRBV20-1 and J is TRBJ2-7; maybe TRBD1 (6 bases). V was trimmed by 5 bases and J by 7 bases, leaving 21 bases between them. CDR1 DFQATT and CDR2 SNEGSKA come from the germline V gene (reference sequence). This CDR3 comprises 14 residues. The CDR3 loop is CSASGASPSGEQYF. The DNA of the CDR3 is TGCAGTGCTTCAGGGGCCAGTCCTTCCGGAGAGCAGTACTTC.

The chain joins TRBV20-1 to TRBJ1-6, with 9 positions matching TRBD1. Per the germline V gene, CDR1 is DFQATT and CDR2 is SNEGSKA (reference sequence). V shed 5 bases, J shed 5 bases, and the junction held 7 bases outside the gene matches. This CDR3 has 15 residues. CDR3 sequence: CSAYGQGHNNSPLHF. The CDR3 DNA reads TGCAGTGCTTACGGACAGGGGCACAATAATTCACCCCTCCACTTT.

This clonotype rates as medium-sized. The CDR3 nucleotides read TGTGCCAGCAGCTCCCGGGACAGCTTCAACTCCTATGGCTACACCTTC. It specifies CASSSRDSFNSYGYTF. The rearrangement uses TRBV7-8 and TRBJ1-2; 7 bases fit TRBD1. Germline V gene data show CDR1 as SGHVS and CDR2 as FQNEAQ. CDR3 length: 16 residues. Trimming at V came to 4 bases and at J to 4 bases, leaving 12 bases not matched to a gene.

The chain recombines TRBV20-1 with TRBJ1-3; D call uncertain. The CDR3 consists of 14 residues. With 3 bases removed from V and 1 base from J, the gap between germline ends came to 10 bases. The V gene's germline CDR1 is DFQATT and CDR2 SNEGSKA (reference sequence). CDR3 sequence reads: CSARASVSGNTIYF. The CDR3 DNA reads as TGCAGTGCTAGGGCCAGCGTATCTGGAAACACCATATATTTT.

V gene TRBV28 combines with J gene TRBJ2-7; D perhaps matches TRBD2 (6 bases). V lost 3 bases, J lost 2 bases, and 20 bases lay in between. The CDR3 has 17 residues. The germline V gene encodes CDR1 MDHEN and CDR2 SYDVKM. The DNA of the CDR3 is TGTGCCAGCAGTTTGGACGACATTGGGGACTTAACCTACGAGCAGTACTTC. Translated, it gives CASSLDDIGDLTYEQYF.

This clonotype has a handful of counts. This chain connects TRBV27 to TRBJ2-1; D may be TRBD1 (8 bases). Trimming left V 5 bases short and J 10 bases short, with 21 bases between. The CDR3 covers 15 residues. Germline V gene sequence: CDR1 MNHEY, CDR2 SMNVEV (reference sequence). DNA of the CDR3: TGTGCCAGCAGTCTAAACTCGGACAGGGAGGGCGAGCAGTTCTTC. This encodes CASSLNSDREGEQFF.

The V gene is TRBV20-1, the J gene TRBJ2-3; D unclear. The CDR3 length is 12 residues. Germline values: CDR1 DFQATT, CDR2 SNEGSKA (reference sequence). V lost 4 bases and J lost 0, with 5 bases in between. DNA of the CDR3: TGCAGTGCTACTTCTAGCACAGATACGCAGTATTTT. It specifies CSATSSTDTQYF.

The chain is built from TRBV4-3 and TRBJ2-3, with 8 bases fitting TRBD1. This CDR3 contains 16 residues. V trimming: 1 base; J trimming: 6 bases; junction bases outside the gene matches: 9. Germline loops: CDR1 LGHNA, CDR2 YSLEER. CDR3 nucleotide sequence: TGCGCCAGCAGCCAAGGAGGGGGGACAGGCAAGGATACGCAGTATTTT. Translation gives CASSQGGGTGKDTQYF.

The chain is built from TRBV20-1 and TRBJ1-5, with a tentative D call TRBD1 (6 bases). The V gene's germline CDR1 is DFQATT and CDR2 SNEGSKA (reference sequence). Trimming took 1 base from V and 4 from J, leaving 8 bases between them. The CDR3 extends over 13 amino acids. The CDR3 spells CSARVDRNQPQHF. CDR3 in DNA: TGCAGTGCTAGAGTCGACAGGAATCAGCCCCAGCATTTT.

V and J are TRBV7-2 and TRBJ2-7; D possibly corresponds to TRBD1 (6 bases). Germline V gene data show CDR1 as SGHTA and CDR2 as FQGNSA. CDR3 length: 12 amino acids. Trimming cost V 3 bases and J 4 bases, with 7 bases left between them. CDR3: CASSFDRYEQYF. The CDR3 nucleotides are TGTGCCAGCAGCTTCGACAGGTACGAGCAGTACTTC.

This rearrangement joins TRBV12-3 or TRBV12-4 to TRBJ1-6, with TRBD1 as a possible D gene (5 bases). The germline V and J ends were trimmed by 1 base and 9 bases, with 7 bases remaining between them. The CDR3 length is 13 residues. The CDR3: CASSLVGASPLHF. The CDR3, as DNA: TGTGCCAGCAGTTTAGTTGGGGCTTCACCCCTCCACTTT.

This clonotype has a handful of counts. This chain joins TRBV7-2 and TRBJ2-5; a weak D match, TRBD2 (6 bases). Germline CDR1 SGHTA, CDR2 FQGNSA. The CDR3 spans 15 residues. Between the trimmed V and J ends, which lost 5 bases and 2 bases, there was a span of 15 bases. CDR3 DNA sequence: TGTGCCAGCAGCCTCACCCTAGCGACTCAAGAGACCCAGTACTTC. It codes for CASSLTLATQETQYF.

The chain has TRBV20-1 and TRBJ1-2; 8 bases align to TRBD1. CDR1 DFQATT and CDR2 SNEGSKA come from the germline V gene (reference sequence). CDR3 size: 18 residues. The ends lost 1 base at V and 5 bases at J; junction bases unmatched: 18. The CDR3 DNA reads as TGCAGTGCTAGAGCGACCGGGACAGGCTCCGGGGGCTATTATGGCTACACCTTC. It is translated as CSARATGTGSGGYYGYTF.

This clonotype was detected only a few times. The rearrangement links TRBV7-9 to TRBJ2-7; tentatively, D is TRBD1 or TRBD2 (5 bases each). There are 14 residues in the CDR3. The ends were cut back, 1 base at V and 4 bases at J, with 11 bases in the middle. Per the germline V gene, CDR1 is SEHNR and CDR2 is FQNEAQ (reference sequence). CDR3 nucleotide sequence: TGTGCCAGCAGCTTAGGAGGGGTCCCATACGAGCAGTACTTC. This encodes CASSLGGVPYEQYF. Based on the CDR3 plus reference TRBV7-9 and TRBJ2-7, the full variable domain is DTGVSQNPRHKITKRGQNVTFRCDPISEHNRLYWYRQTLGQGPEFLTYFQNEAQLEKSRLLSDRFSAERPKGSFSTLEIQRTEQGDSAMYLCASSLGGVPYEQYFGPGTRLTVT.

J is TRBJ1-2 and V is TRBV20-1, with D unclear. CDR1 and CDR2 from the germline V gene are DFQATT and SNEGSKA (reference sequence). V lost 5 bases and J 8 bases, leaving 18 bases between the germline ends. This CDR3 has 13 residues. The CDR3 spells CSALQPSTPGYTF. The DNA for the CDR3 is TGCAGTGCTCTCCAACCGTCGACTCCCGGCTACACCTTC.

As concerns this clonotype: A much bigger clone sits one base away, suggesting this may be a read error. This chain links TRBV6-1 with TRBJ2-1; 9 bases line up with TRBD1. The better agreement between TRBJ2-7 and the DNA end casts doubt on the J call. CDR1 MNHNS and CDR2 SASEGT come from the germline V gene. The CDR3 totals 16 residues. Here the CDR3 DNA reads TGTTCCAGCAGTGGACCCGACAGGGGGGTTCGGTACGAGCAGTACTTC. Encoded protein: CSSSGPDRGVRYEQYF.

The table lists this clonotype with a few counts. The chain links TRBV7-2 to TRBJ2-7; the D call may be TRBD1 or TRBD2 (5 bases each). Trimming stripped 4 bases from V and 3 bases from J, with 10 bases between. The CDR3 runs 13 residues. Germline V gene lookup returns CDR1 SGHTA and CDR2 FQGNSA. CDR3 sequence reads: CASSSFGGYEQYF. The CDR3 DNA follows: TGTGCCAGCAGCTCCTTTGGGGGCTACGAGCAGTACTTC.